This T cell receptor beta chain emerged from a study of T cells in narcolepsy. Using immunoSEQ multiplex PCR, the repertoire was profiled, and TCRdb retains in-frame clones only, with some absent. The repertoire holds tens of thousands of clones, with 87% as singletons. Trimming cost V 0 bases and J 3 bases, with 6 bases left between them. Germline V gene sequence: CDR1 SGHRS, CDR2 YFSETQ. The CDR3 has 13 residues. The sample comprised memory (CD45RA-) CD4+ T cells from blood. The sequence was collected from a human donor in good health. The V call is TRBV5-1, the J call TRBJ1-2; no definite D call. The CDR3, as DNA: TGCGCCAGCAGCTTGGGGGCCGACTATGGCTACACCTTC. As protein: CASSLGADYGYTF. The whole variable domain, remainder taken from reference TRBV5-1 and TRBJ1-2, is KAGVTQTPRYLIKTRGQQVTLSCSPISGHRSVSWYQQTPGQGLQFLFEYFSETQRNKGNFPGRFSGRQFSNSRSEMNVSTLELGDSALYLCASSLGADYGYTFGSGTRLTVV.